A selection of T cell receptor beta chains follows, all from one sample in a study of response to subunit inactivated influenza vaccine. TCRdb redid the calling of the RT-PCR reads with MiXCR, one entry per CDR3 protein. The data hold roughly 650,000 distinct CDR3 sequences, with approximately 14% observed a single time. The starting material was PBMCs from blood, obtained roughly 12 days after vaccination. All receptors come from a man aged 50 to 59 who received an inactivated influenza vaccine. CDR3s include the opening cysteine and the closing phenylalanine or tryptophan. The D gene is left open where the match is weak. Clone size is shown for a subset of rows, as once, few, many or a class of expanded clone.

clone_size: .; v_call: TRBV2; d_call: TRBD2; j_call: TRBJ2-1; cdr3_aa: CASTTRHLAAPEQFF; cdr3_nt: TGTGCCAGCACGACCCGGCATCTAGCGGCCCCTGAGCAGTTCTTC
clone_size: few; v_call: TRBV10-3; d_call: TRBD2; j_call: TRBJ2-1; cdr3_aa: CAISDSSGSVNEQFF; cdr3_nt: TGTGCCATCAGTGATTCTAGCGGGAGTGTCAATGAGCAGTTCTTC
clone_size: .; v_call: TRBV5-6; d_call: .; j_call: TRBJ2-7; cdr3_aa: CASSLEAAGEQYF; cdr3_nt: TGTGCCAGCAGCTTGGAGGCAGCCGGGGAGCAGTACTTC
clone_size: .; v_call: TRBV4-1; d_call: .; j_call: TRBJ1-5; cdr3_aa: CASSQGQYGQPQHF; cdr3_nt: TGCGCCAGCAGCCAAGGGCAGTATGGTCAGCCCCAGCATTTT
clone_size: few; v_call: TRBV27; d_call: TRBD2; j_call: TRBJ2-5; cdr3_aa: CASSLWSSGNQETQYF; cdr3_nt: TGTGCCAGCAGTTTATGGTCTAGCGGCAATCAAGAGACCCAGTACTTC
clone_size: few; v_call: TRBV7-9; d_call: TRBD2; j_call: TRBJ2-1; cdr3_aa: CASIGLAGGGDEQFF; cdr3_nt: TGTGCCAGCATTGGTCTGGCGGGAGGTGGGGATGAGCAGTTCTTC
clone_size: few; v_call: TRBV7-2; d_call: .; j_call: TRBJ1-2; cdr3_aa: CASSLLQSGYGYTF; cdr3_nt: TGTGCCAGCAGCTTATTACAAAGCGGCTATGGCTACACCTTC
clone_size: .; v_call: TRBV6-1; d_call: .; j_call: TRBJ2-5; cdr3_aa: CASTASQETQYF; cdr3_nt: TGTGCCAGCACGGCCAGCCAAGAGACCCAGTACTTC
clone_size: few; v_call: TRBV3-1; d_call: .; j_call: TRBJ2-3; cdr3_aa: CASSQALQRADTQYF; cdr3_nt: TGTGCCAGCAGCCAAGCACTGCAACGGGCCGATACGCAGTATTTT
clone_size: .; v_call: TRBV7-2; d_call: TRBD2; j_call: TRBJ2-5; cdr3_aa: CASNQLAGWSETQYF; cdr3_nt: TGTGCCAGCAACCAATTAGCGGGTTGGTCAGAGACCCAGTACTTC
clone_size: few; v_call: TRBV29-1; d_call: TRBD1; j_call: TRBJ2-7; cdr3_aa: CSVRSGTGALPYEQYF; cdr3_nt: TGCAGCGTCCGTTCCGGGACAGGGGCCCTCCCCTACGAGCAGTACTTC
clone_size: .; v_call: TRBV20-1; d_call: .; j_call: TRBJ2-2; cdr3_aa: CSARPPGTTGELFF; cdr3_nt: TGCAGTGCTAGACCCCCAGGGACCACCGGGGAGCTGTTTTTT
clone_size: few; v_call: TRBV25-1; d_call: .; j_call: TRBJ2-4; cdr3_aa: CASRQEPLGIQYF; cdr3_nt: TGTGCCAGCAGACAGGAGCCATTGGGCATTCAGTACTTC
clone_size: many; v_call: TRBV27; d_call: .; j_call: TRBJ2-5; cdr3_aa: CASSRTFGETQYF; cdr3_nt: TGTGCCAGCAGTCGTACCTTCGGGGAGACCCAGTACTTC
clone_size: few; v_call: TRBV7-6; d_call: TRBD2; j_call: TRBJ2-1; cdr3_aa: CASSFYSGTSNEQFF; cdr3_nt: TGTGCCAGCAGCTTCTACTCCGGGACTAGCAATGAGCAGTTCTTC
clone_size: .; v_call: TRBV20-1; d_call: .; j_call: TRBJ2-1; cdr3_aa: CSARKTGSYNEQFF; cdr3_nt: TGCAGTGCTAGAAAGACAGGCTCCTACAATGAGCAGTTCTTC
clone_size: .; v_call: TRBV11-2; d_call: .; j_call: TRBJ2-3; cdr3_aa: CASSLSWRPSTDTQYF; cdr3_nt: TGTGCCAGCAGCCTCAGCTGGCGTCCTAGCACAGATACGCAGTATTTT
clone_size: .; v_call: TRBV12-3/TRBV12-4; d_call: TRBD2; j_call: TRBJ2-1; cdr3_aa: CASLLAGGYNEQFF; cdr3_nt: TGTGCCAGCCTTTTAGCGGGGGGGTACAATGAGCAGTTCTTC
clone_size: .; v_call: TRBV27; d_call: .; j_call: TRBJ2-1; cdr3_aa: CASSLEGLSSYNEQFF; cdr3_nt: TGTGCCAGCAGTTTAGAGGGTCTTAGCTCCTACAATGAGCAGTTCTTC
clone_size: few; v_call: TRBV4-2; d_call: .; j_call: TRBJ2-2; cdr3_aa: CASSQDISAAGELFF; cdr3_nt: TGTGCCAGCAGCCAAGATATCTCGGCGGCCGGGGAGCTGTTTTTT
clone_size: few; v_call: TRBV30; d_call: TRBD1; j_call: TRBJ2-1; cdr3_aa: CAWAGQGDGEQFF; cdr3_nt: TGTGCCTGGGCTGGACAGGGGGATGGTGAGCAGTTCTTC
clone_size: .; v_call: TRBV28; d_call: .; j_call: TRBJ2-7; cdr3_aa: CASSFQTGGLPGQYF; cdr3_nt: TGTGCCAGCAGTTTCCAGACAGGCGGCCTTCCAGGGCAGTACTTC
clone_size: .; v_call: TRBV10-2; d_call: TRBD1; j_call: TRBJ2-1; cdr3_aa: CASVGNRGTGVNEQFF; cdr3_nt: TGCGCCAGCGTAGGGAATCGGGGGACAGGGGTTAATGAGCAGTTCTTC
clone_size: many; v_call: TRBV29-1; d_call: TRBD1; j_call: TRBJ2-1; cdr3_aa: CSAPTGMSSPTYNEQFF; cdr3_nt: TGCAGCGCTCCGACAGGGATGTCTAGCCCTACCTACAATGAGCAGTTCTTC
clone_size: .; v_call: TRBV7-8; d_call: TRBD2; j_call: TRBJ2-2; cdr3_aa: CASSWGLAPTGELFF; cdr3_nt: TGTGCCAGCAGCTGGGGACTAGCTCCCACCGGGGAGCTGTTTTTT
clone_size: .; v_call: TRBV7-6; d_call: .; j_call: TRBJ2-7; cdr3_aa: CASSSGHGFSEQYF; cdr3_nt: TGTGCCAGCAGCTCGGGACACGGTTTCTCCGAGCAGTACTTC
clone_size: many; v_call: TRBV19; d_call: .; j_call: TRBJ2-7; cdr3_aa: CASSPSQGNYFEQYF; cdr3_nt: TGTGCCAGTAGCCCCTCCCAGGGCAACTATTTCGAGCAGTACTTC
clone_size: .; v_call: TRBV27; d_call: TRBD1; j_call: TRBJ2-1; cdr3_aa: CASSPFRTGAYNEQFF; cdr3_nt: TGTGCCAGCAGTCCCTTTCGGACAGGGGCCTACAATGAGCAGTTCTTC
clone_size: few; v_call: TRBV20-1; d_call: .; j_call: TRBJ1-4; cdr3_aa: CSASLPGRGNEKLFF; cdr3_nt: TGCAGTGCTAGCCTCCCAGGGAGAGGTAATGAAAAACTGTTTTTT
clone_size: .; v_call: TRBV5-1; d_call: .; j_call: TRBJ2-2; cdr3_aa: CASSLDGGRTGELFF; cdr3_nt: TGCGCCAGCAGCTTGGATGGGGGCAGGACCGGGGAGCTGTTTTTT
clone_size: .; v_call: TRBV9; d_call: TRBD2; j_call: TRBJ2-1; cdr3_aa: CASSVALAGDPYNEQFF; cdr3_nt: TGTGCCAGCAGCGTAGCTCTAGCGGGGGACCCGTACAATGAGCAGTTCTTC
clone_size: few; v_call: TRBV10-3; d_call: .; j_call: TRBJ2-7; cdr3_aa: CAIMGSRSYEQYF; cdr3_nt: TGTGCCATCATGGGCAGTCGCTCCTACGAGCAGTACTTC
clone_size: .; v_call: TRBV27; d_call: TRBD2; j_call: TRBJ2-1; cdr3_aa: CASSPGTSGGNYNEQFF; cdr3_nt: TGTGCCAGCAGTCCAGGGACTAGCGGGGGGAACTACAATGAGCAGTTCTTC
clone_size: few; v_call: TRBV14; d_call: TRBD2; j_call: TRBJ2-7; cdr3_aa: CASSQVAGKDEQYF; cdr3_nt: TGTGCCAGCAGCCAAGTAGCGGGAAAGGACGAGCAGTACTTC
clone_size: .; v_call: TRBV5-1; d_call: TRBD2; j_call: TRBJ2-3; cdr3_aa: CASSSLLAGEVTDTQYF; cdr3_nt: TGCGCCAGCAGCTCGTTACTAGCGGGAGAAGTAACAGATACGCAGTATTTT
clone_size: many; v_call: TRBV5-1; d_call: .; j_call: TRBJ2-1; cdr3_aa: CASSLAVGSYNEQFF; cdr3_nt: TGCGCCAGCAGCTTGGCGGTAGGGTCCTACAATGAGCAGTTCTTC
clone_size: few; v_call: TRBV29-1; d_call: TRBD2; j_call: TRBJ2-1; cdr3_aa: CSVASGRGGEQFF; cdr3_nt: TGCAGCGTTGCCAGCGGGAGGGGGGGTGAGCAGTTCTTC
clone_size: many; v_call: TRBV5-4; d_call: TRBD2; j_call: TRBJ2-7; cdr3_aa: CASAPPPSSGRNYEQYF; cdr3_nt: TGTGCCAGCGCTCCACCACCCAGCAGCGGGAGGAACTACGAGCAGTACTTC
clone_size: many; v_call: TRBV29-1; d_call: .; j_call: TRBJ2-5; cdr3_aa: CSVEVQQGGETQYF; cdr3_nt: TGCAGCGTTGAAGTGCAACAGGGAGGGGAGACCCAGTACTTC
clone_size: .; v_call: TRBV12-3/TRBV12-4; d_call: .; j_call: TRBJ2-3; cdr3_aa: CASSLDHRVSGTDTQYF; cdr3_nt: TGTGCCAGCAGTTTAGACCACAGGGTATCAGGGACAGATACGCAGTATTTT
clone_size: .; v_call: TRBV7-9; d_call: TRBD1; j_call: TRBJ1-1; cdr3_aa: CASSPETGVMNTEAFF; cdr3_nt: TGTGCCAGCAGCCCCGAAACAGGGGTGATGAACACTGAAGCTTTCTTT
clone_size: .; v_call: TRBV6-5; d_call: .; j_call: TRBJ2-3; cdr3_aa: CASSYFRGSGDTQYF; cdr3_nt: TGTGCCAGCAGTTACTTCAGGGGATCGGGAGATACGCAGTATTTT
clone_size: .; v_call: TRBV4-3; d_call: .; j_call: TRBJ2-3; cdr3_aa: CASSHSDSSTDTQYF; cdr3_nt: TGCGCCAGCAGCCACAGCGACTCTAGCACAGATACGCAGTATTTT
clone_size: few; v_call: TRBV25-1; d_call: .; j_call: TRBJ2-2; cdr3_aa: CASSEWADSGELFF; cdr3_nt: TGTGCCAGCAGTGAATGGGCGGACTCCGGGGAGCTGTTTTTT
clone_size: few; v_call: TRBV15; d_call: TRBD2; j_call: TRBJ2-2; cdr3_aa: CATSRGRASGAGELFF; cdr3_nt: TGTGCCACCAGCAGAGGCAGGGCTAGCGGGGCGGGGGAGCTGTTTTTT
clone_size: few; v_call: TRBV5-1; d_call: TRBD2; j_call: TRBJ2-7; cdr3_aa: CASSLTSGEGYEQYF; cdr3_nt: TGCGCCAGCAGCTTAACTAGCGGGGAAGGCTACGAGCAGTACTTC
clone_size: .; v_call: TRBV5-1; d_call: .; j_call: TRBJ1-2; cdr3_aa: CASSLDDSLFYGYTF; cdr3_nt: TGCGCCAGCAGCTTGGATGACAGCCTCTTCTATGGCTACACCTTC
clone_size: .; v_call: TRBV6-4; d_call: .; j_call: TRBJ1-2; cdr3_aa: CASTPEAGSYGYTF; cdr3_nt: TGTGCCAGCACCCCCGAGGCAGGGAGCTATGGCTACACCTTC
clone_size: many; v_call: TRBV20-1; d_call: TRBD1; j_call: TRBJ1-5; cdr3_aa: CSAISEGARQPQHF; cdr3_nt: TGCAGTGCTATCAGTGAGGGGGCCAGACAGCCCCAGCATTTT
clone_size: .; v_call: TRBV12-3/TRBV12-4; d_call: TRBD2; j_call: TRBJ2-5; cdr3_aa: CASSQQTSGDPYF; cdr3_nt: TGTGCCAGCAGTCAGCAGACTAGCGGGGATCCATACTTC
clone_size: .; v_call: TRBV4-1; d_call: TRBD2; j_call: TRBJ2-5; cdr3_aa: CASSIRLAEQETQYF; cdr3_nt: TGCGCCAGCAGCATACGACTAGCAGAACAAGAGACCCAGTACTTC
clone_size: few; v_call: TRBV20-1; d_call: .; j_call: TRBJ2-1; cdr3_aa: CSTTSPGTNEQFF; cdr3_nt: TGCAGTACCACGTCACCGGGGACTAATGAGCAGTTCTTC